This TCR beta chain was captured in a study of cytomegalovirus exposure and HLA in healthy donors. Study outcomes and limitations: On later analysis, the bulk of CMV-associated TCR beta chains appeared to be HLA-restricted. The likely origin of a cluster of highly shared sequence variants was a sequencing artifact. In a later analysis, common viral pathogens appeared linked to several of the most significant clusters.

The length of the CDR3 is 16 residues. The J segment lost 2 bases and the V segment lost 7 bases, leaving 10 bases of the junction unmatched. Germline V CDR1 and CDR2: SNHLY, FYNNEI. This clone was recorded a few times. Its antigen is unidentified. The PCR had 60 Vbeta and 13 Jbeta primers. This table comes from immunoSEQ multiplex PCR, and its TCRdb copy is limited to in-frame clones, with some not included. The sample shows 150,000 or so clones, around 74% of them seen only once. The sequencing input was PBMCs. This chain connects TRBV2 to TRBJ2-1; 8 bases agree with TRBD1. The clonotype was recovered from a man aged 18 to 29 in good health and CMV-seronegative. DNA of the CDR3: TGTGCCAGCATCGTCTGGAGGACAGGGCCCTACAATGAGCAGTTCTTC. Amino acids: CASIVWRTGPYNEQFF.